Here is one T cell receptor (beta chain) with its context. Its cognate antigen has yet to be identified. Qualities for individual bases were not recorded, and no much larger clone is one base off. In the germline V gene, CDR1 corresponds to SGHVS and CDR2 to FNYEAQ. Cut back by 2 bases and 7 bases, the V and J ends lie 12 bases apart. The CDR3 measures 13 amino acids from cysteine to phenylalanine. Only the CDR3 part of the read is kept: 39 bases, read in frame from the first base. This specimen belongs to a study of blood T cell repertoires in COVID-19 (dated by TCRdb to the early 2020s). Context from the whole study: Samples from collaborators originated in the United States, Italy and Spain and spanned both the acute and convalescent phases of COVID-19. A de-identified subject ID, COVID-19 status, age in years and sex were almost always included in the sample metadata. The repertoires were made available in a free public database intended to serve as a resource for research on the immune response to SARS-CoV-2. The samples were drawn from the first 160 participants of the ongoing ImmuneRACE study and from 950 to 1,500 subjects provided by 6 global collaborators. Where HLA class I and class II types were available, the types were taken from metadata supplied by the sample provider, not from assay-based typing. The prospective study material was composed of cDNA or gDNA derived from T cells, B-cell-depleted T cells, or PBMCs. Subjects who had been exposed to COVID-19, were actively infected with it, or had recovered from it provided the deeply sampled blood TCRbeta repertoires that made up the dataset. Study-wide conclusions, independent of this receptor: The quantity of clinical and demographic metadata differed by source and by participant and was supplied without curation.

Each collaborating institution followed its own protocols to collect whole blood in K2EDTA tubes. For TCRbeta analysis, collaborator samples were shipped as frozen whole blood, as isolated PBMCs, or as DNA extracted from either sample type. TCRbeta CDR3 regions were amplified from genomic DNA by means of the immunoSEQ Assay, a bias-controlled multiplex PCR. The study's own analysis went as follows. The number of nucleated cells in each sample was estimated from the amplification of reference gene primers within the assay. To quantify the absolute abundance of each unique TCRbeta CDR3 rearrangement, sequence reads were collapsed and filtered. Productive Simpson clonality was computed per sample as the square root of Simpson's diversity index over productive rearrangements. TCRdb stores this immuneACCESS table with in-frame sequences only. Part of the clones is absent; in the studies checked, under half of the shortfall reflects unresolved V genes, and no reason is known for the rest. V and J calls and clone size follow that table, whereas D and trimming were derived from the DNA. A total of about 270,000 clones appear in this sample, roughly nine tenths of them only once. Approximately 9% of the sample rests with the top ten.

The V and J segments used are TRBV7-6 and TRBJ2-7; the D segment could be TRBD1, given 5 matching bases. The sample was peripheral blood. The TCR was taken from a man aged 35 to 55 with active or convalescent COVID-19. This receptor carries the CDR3 CASSLQGYAEQYF. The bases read TGTGCCAGCAGCTTACAGGGATACGCAGAGCAGTACTTC.